This TCR beta chain was captured in a study of blood T cells in healthy people across ages. Study-level results: The study regarded diversity estimates from one million T cells as underestimates.

Through a sample-barcoded 5' primer and a J-beta primer mix, a second PCR was run for roughly 6 to 12 cycles. TCRdb used MiXCR to reprocess the 5' RACE reads, holding one entry per CDR3 protein. The sample lists 650,000 to 700,000 distinct CDR3 sequences, less than 40% occurring once. The authors extracted at least 5 micrograms of total RNA per sample. This clonotype has ten or more counts. Its specificity is unknown. The CDR3 covers 15 residues. The V gene's germline CDR1 is MGHRA and CDR2 YSYEKL. V lost 6 bases and J lost 7; bases outside the gene matches: 12. The chain has TRBV4-1 and TRBJ2-1, with 7 nucleotides matching TRBD2. The source is a woman older than 75 in good health. Sequencing was done on a sample of blood. The CDR3 region has the DNA TGCGCCAGCAGGCCAGCGGGGTCCGGGGGGAATGAGCAGTTCTTC. It yields the protein CASRPAGSGGNEQFF.